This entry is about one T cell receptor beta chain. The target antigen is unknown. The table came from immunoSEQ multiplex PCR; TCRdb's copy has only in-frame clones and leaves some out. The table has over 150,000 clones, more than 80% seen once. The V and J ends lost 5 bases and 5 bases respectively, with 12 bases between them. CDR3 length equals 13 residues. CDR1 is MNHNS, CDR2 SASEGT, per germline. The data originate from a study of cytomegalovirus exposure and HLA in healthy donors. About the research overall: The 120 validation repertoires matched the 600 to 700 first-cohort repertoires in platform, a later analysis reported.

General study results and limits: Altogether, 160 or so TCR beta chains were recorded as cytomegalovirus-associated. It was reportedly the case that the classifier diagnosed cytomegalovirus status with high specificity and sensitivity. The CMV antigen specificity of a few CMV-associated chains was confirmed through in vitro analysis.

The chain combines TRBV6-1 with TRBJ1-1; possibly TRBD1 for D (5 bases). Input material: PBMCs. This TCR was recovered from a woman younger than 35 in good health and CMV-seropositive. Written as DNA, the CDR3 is TGTGCCAGCAGTACCCGGGGGGGGACTGAAGCTTTCTTT. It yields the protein CASSTRGGTEAFF.